This TCR beta chain is from a study of early T cells in non-severe SARS-CoV-2 infection. Whole-study context: RNA in bulk from unsorted whole blood was sequenced, and chains were unpaired.

Individual cDNA molecules received unique molecular identifiers. TCRdb re-called the 5' RACE reads through MiXCR, storing one row per CDR3 protein. Among fewer than 75,000 distinct CDR3 sequences, around 21% were seen once, and the ten largest hold 16%. This clonotype has a handful of counts. Sequenced material: whole blood, taken at baseline. The TCR originated in an adult who was a healthcare worker with PCR-confirmed SARS-CoV-2 infection or an uninfected control (not recorded which).

The CDR3 is CASNRGPSNQPQHF. CDR3 in DNA: TGTGCCAGTAACAGGGGGCCCAGCAATCAGCCCCAGCATTTT. The V call is TRBV19, the J call TRBJ1-5; 9 positions agree with TRBD1. CDR1 LNHDA and CDR2 SQIVND come from the germline V gene (reference sequence). V was pared by 7 bases and J by 1 base, with 2 bases of the junction left unmatched. CDR3 length: 14 amino acids.